This TCR beta chain was captured in a study of T-cell memory formation after mild COVID-19. Study context: TCR clustering was largely donor specific.

Researchers used 5'RACE with constant-segment primers to make TCR alpha and TCR beta cDNA libraries that carry sample barcodes and UMIs. TCRdb ran MiXCR on the 5' RACE reads and lists one entry per CDR3 protein. The data contain about 320,000 distinct CDR3 sequences, roughly 13% of them seen just once; the ten biggest clones take up under 25%. There are many counts of this clonotype. What it recognizes is unknown. V lost 1 base to trimming and J lost 0 bases, with 10 bases between them. The length of the CDR3 is 16 residues. Germline V lookup: CDR1 LGHNA, CDR2 YSLEER. Study results and caveats: Cross-reactive memory apparently joined, as some responding clones appeared in pre-infection memory. For contracting clones, CD4+ ones sat mainly in CM and EM, CD8+ in EMRA.

V and J are TRBV4-3 and TRBJ2-4, with D possibly being TRBD1 or TRBD2 (6 bases each). This receptor was obtained from a man aged 18 to 29 who had mild COVID-19 (a few samples of this study predate the infection). Cell type and time point are not known. Material: PBMCs or a T cell subset sorted from them (not recorded which). CDR3 amino acids: CASSQGGAEAKNIQYF. The DNA of the CDR3 is TGCGCCAGCAGCCAAGGGGGGGCGGAAGCCAAAAACATTCAGTACTTC.